This passage covers 17 T cell receptor beta chains from one sample sequenced in a study of T cell changes during pregnancy in multiple sclerosis. Using immunoSEQ multiplex PCR, the repertoire was profiled, and TCRdb retains in-frame clones only, with some absent. The profile shows 98,000 or so clones, 93% of them singletons. The sequencing here drew on peripheral blood, taken after pregnancy. The receptors were gathered from a female donor with multiple sclerosis, enrolled in a pregnancy study.

The chain is built from TRBV21-1 and TRBJ2-4; TRBD1 reflects the table's D call only, with no check against the DNA. TRBV21-1 is annotated as a pseudogene. The CDR3 totals 13 residues. The CDR3, as DNA: TGTGCCAGGCAGGGGTTGACCAAAAACATTCAGTACTTC. Protein: CARQGLTKNIQYF.

The rearrangement uses TRBV30 and TRBJ1-2; no definite D call. CDR3 length: 11 amino acids. V dropped 1 base and J dropped 7 bases, with 7 bases sitting between them. Germline V lookup: CDR1 GTSNPN, CDR2 SVGIG (reference sequence). The CDR3 bases are TGTGCCTGGAGTGCAATTAGTGGCTACACCTTC. It encodes CAWSAISGYTF.

The rearrangement uses TRBV9 and TRBJ2-3; 8 nucleotides align to TRBD2. Germline-derived CDR1 and CDR2 are SGDLS and YYNGEE. Trimming cost V 4 bases and J 4 bases; bases outside gene matches: 17. This CDR3 has 18 residues. CDR3 sequence: CASSHTSGGPNRADTQYF. As DNA, the CDR3 is TGTGCCAGCAGCCACACTAGCGGAGGTCCAAACAGGGCAGATACGCAGTATTTT.

In DNA, the CDR3 is TGCGCCAGCAGCTTTAACCCAGGGGATTCCAATCAGCCCCAGCATTTT. This encodes CASSFNPGDSNQPQHF. The V call is TRBV5-1, the J call TRBJ1-5, with a weak D call TRBD1 (6 bases). Trimming removed 2 bases at V and 3 bases at J, with 15 bases between. The CDR3 covers 16 residues. Germline CDR1 and CDR2: SGHRS and YFSETQ. The complete variable domain, with remaining parts taken from reference TRBV5-1 and TRBJ1-5, reads KAGVTQTPRYLIKTRGQQVTLSCSPISGHRSVSWYQQTPGQGLQFLFEYFSETQRNKGNFPGRFSGRQFSNSRSEMNVSTLELGDSALYLCASSFNPGDSNQPQHFGDGTRLSIL.

The chain joins TRBV6-5 to TRBJ2-1, with 7 bases matching TRBD2. Germline V gene sequence: CDR1 MNHEY, CDR2 SVGAGI. This CDR3 region has 14 residues. After removal of 0 bases from V and 8 bases from J, the junction contained 4 bases not matched to a gene. The CDR3 region is CASSYSWEGDEQFF. The CDR3 DNA reads TGTGCCAGCAGTTACTCGTGGGAGGGCGATGAGCAGTTCTTC.

This rearrangement joins TRBV7-2 to TRBJ2-3; perhaps TRBD1 as D (6 bases). This CDR3 has 13 residues. The V and J ends lost 5 bases and 5 bases respectively, with 11 bases between them. Germline V lookup: CDR1 SGHTA, CDR2 FQGNSA. CDR3 in amino acids: CASSPTGIDTQYF. The CDR3 region has the DNA TGTGCCAGCAGCCCGACAGGCATAGATACGCAGTATTTT. Full variable domain (remainder filled in from reference TRBV7-2 and TRBJ2-3): GAGVSQSPSNKVTEKGKDVELRCDPISGHTALYWYRQSLGQGLEFLIYFQGNSAPDKSGLPSDRFSAERTGGSVSTLTIQRTQQEDSAVYLCASSPTGIDTQYFGPGTRLTVL.

This chain joins TRBV7-9 and TRBJ2-1; no clear D gene. Germline V gene data show CDR1 as SEHNR and CDR2 as FQNEAQ (reference sequence). V was clipped by 5 bases and J by 6 bases, with 14 bases between them. There are 14 residues in the CDR3. CDR3 region: CASSPRLARNEQFF. CDR3 nucleotide sequence: TGTGCCAGCAGCCCTAGACTTGCCCGCAATGAGCAGTTCTTC.

The chain uses TRBV18 and TRBJ2-1; 8 bases fit TRBD2. CDR3 size: 17 residues. Germline CDR1 reads KGHSH; CDR2 reads LQKENI. Trimming removed 5 bases from V and 1 base from J; junction bases left unmatched: 10. The CDR3 here is CASSGRSGRGSYNEQFF. In DNA, the CDR3 is TGTGCCAGCTCAGGGCGAAGCGGGAGAGGATCCTACAATGAGCAGTTCTTC.

The CDR3 sequence: CASSRGGGSYNEQFF. DNA for the CDR3: TGTGCCAGTTCGCGCGGAGGAGGCTCCTACAATGAGCAGTTCTTC. This chain joins TRBV19 and TRBJ2-1, with a weak D call TRBD2 (5 bases). Trimming shortened V by 8 bases and J by 0 bases, and 14 bases separated the two germline ends. Germline lookup yields CDR1 LNHDA and CDR2 SQIVND (reference sequence). The CDR3 is made up of 15 amino acids. Drawing the rest from reference TRBV19 and TRBJ2-1, the complete variable domain is DGGITQSPKYLFRKEGQNVTLSCEQNLNHDAMYWYRQDPGQGLRLIYYSQIVNDFQKGDIAEGYSVSREKKESFPLTVTSAQKNPTAFYLCASSRGGGSYNEQFFGPGTRLTVL.

CDR3 loop: CASSPGQGRGETQYF. The CDR3 DNA sequence: TGCGCCAGCAGCCCGGGACAGGGGCGAGGAGAGACCCAGTACTTC. V gene TRBV5-1 combines with J gene TRBJ2-5; TRBD1 agrees at 10 bases. V dropped 4 bases and J dropped 4; count of bases not matched to a gene: 7. The CDR3 extends over 15 amino acids. Germline-derived CDR1 and CDR2 are SGHRS and YFSETQ.

This chain joins TRBV5-1 and TRBJ2-7; 7 bases are shared with TRBD2. The CDR3 sequence is 14 residues long. Germline assignment: CDR1 SGHRS and CDR2 YFSETQ. The V and J ends lost 2 bases and 2 bases, in that order; junction bases with no gene match: 4. The CDR3 protein is CASSLAGPAYEQYF. The DNA for the CDR3 is TGCGCCAGCAGCTTAGCGGGGCCAGCCTACGAGCAGTACTTC.

This chain links TRBV7-8 with TRBJ2-2, with TRBD2 matching over 8 bases. The CDR3 runs 16 residues. The V segment lost 5 bases and the J segment 6 bases; nucleotides outside the gene matches: 11. The germline V gene has CDR1 SGHVS and CDR2 FQNEAQ. CDR3 region: CASSPISAGVAGELFF. The CDR3, as DNA: TGTGCCAGCAGCCCAATATCAGCGGGAGTGGCCGGGGAGCTGTTTTTT.

The chain employs TRBV6-6 and TRBJ2-7; TRBD1 aligns across 12 bases. The CDR3 is 16 amino acids. V shed 2 bases, J shed 1 base, and the junction held 3 bases outside the gene matches. The germline V gene has CDR1 MNHNY and CDR2 SVGAGI (reference sequence). This CDR3 is CASSYPGQGASYEQYF. The CDR3 DNA reads as TGTGCCAGCAGTTACCCGGGACAGGGGGCGTCCTACGAGCAGTACTTC.

The rearrangement joins TRBV9 to TRBJ1-3, with 9 nucleotides matching TRBD1. The CDR3 loop spans 16 amino acids. The germline gives CDR1 SGDLS, CDR2 YYNGEE. The ends lost 0 bases at V and 3 bases at J; junction bases unmatched: 4. CDR3 region: CASSVGGQGFGNTIYF. The CDR3 DNA reads as TGTGCCAGCAGCGTAGGTGGACAGGGGTTTGGAAACACCATATATTTT.

The genes are TRBV15 and TRBJ2-7; D is perhaps TRBD2 (6 bases). Germline CDR1 reads LNHNV; CDR2 reads YYDKDF (reference sequence). The CDR3 extends over 13 amino acids. Trimming stripped 3 bases from V and 4 bases from J, with 10 bases between. CDR3: CATSSPGTYEQYF. CDR3 sequence (DNA): TGTGCCACCAGCAGCCCCGGGACTTACGAGCAGTACTTC.

The chain is built from TRBV11-2 and TRBJ1-2; the D gene is possibly TRBD1 (6 bases). Germline lookup yields CDR1 SGHAT and CDR2 FQNNGV. The CDR3 is 16 residues long. V was clipped by 1 base and J by 6 bases, with 18 bases between them. CDR3 loop: CASSLGPLSGANGYTF. CDR3 sequence (DNA): TGTGCCAGCAGCTTAGGGCCTTTGTCAGGGGCAAATGGCTACACCTTC.

The rearrangement uses TRBV19 and TRBJ1-4; possible D gene TRBD1, 6 bases. This CDR3 has 13 amino acids. CDR1 is LNHDA and CDR2 is SQIVND in the germline V gene (reference sequence). V lost 6 bases and J lost 12, with 17 bases in between. The CDR3 sequence: CASSLGIGGELFF. CDR3 sequence (DNA): TGTGCCAGTAGCCTGGGGATAGGGGGGGAACTGTTTTTT.